The 16 T cell receptor beta chains below all came from one sample that was sequenced in a study of T cell responses to AZD1222 COVID-19 vaccine. The protocol was immunoSEQ multiplex PCR, while the TCRdb copy is restricted to in-frame clones and leaves out a portion. The sample carries around 140,000 clones, 85% recorded once. Sequenced here: peripheral blood, sampled 28 days after the second dose of the MenACWY control vaccine. The source is an adult who received the MenACWY meningococcal vaccine as a control.

This chain joins TRBV7-2 and TRBJ2-7; D perhaps matches TRBD1 (6 bases). The CDR3 sequence is 14 residues long. V dropped 2 bases and J dropped 4 bases, with 12 bases sitting between them. Germline CDR1 is SGHTA and CDR2 is FQGNSA. The DNA for the CDR3 is TGTGCCAGCAGCTTACCAGGGGTAATGTACGAGCAGTACTTC. It specifies CASSLPGVMYEQYF.

V and J are TRBV10-1 and TRBJ1-1; D is ambiguous. V was pared by 4 bases and J by 6 bases, with 9 bases between. Germline assignment: CDR1 WNHNN and CDR2 SYGVQD (reference sequence). CDR3 length: 12 amino acids. The CDR3, as DNA: TGCGCCAGCAGTGCGACAATCGCTGAAGCTTTCTTT. Amino acid sequence: CASSATIAEAFF.

The chain links TRBV6-2 or TRBV6-3 to TRBJ2-5; the D is unclear. Germline V gene lookup returns CDR1 MNHEY and CDR2 SVGEGT. V lost 2 bases, J lost 5 bases, and 15 bases lay in between. There are 15 residues in the CDR3. CDR3 amino acids: CASSYGQALGETQYF. CDR3 DNA: TGTGCCAGCAGTTACGGTCAGGCACTCGGGGAGACCCAGTACTTC.

In this sample, this clone turned up once. The rearrangement links TRBV28 to TRBJ2-5; 8 positions match TRBD2. Germline assignment: CDR1 MDHEN and CDR2 SYDVKM. The CDR3 totals 14 residues. J was trimmed by 5 bases and V by 3 bases; bases with no gene match: 5. The CDR3 region has the DNA TGTGCCAGCAGTTTCGGGGGGGCACGGGAGACCCAGTACTTC. This translates into CASSFGGARETQYF.

This clone was counted once. The chain recombines TRBV28 with TRBJ2-5; TRBD2 agrees at 11 bases. The CDR3 covers 15 residues. CDR1 and CDR2 (germline): MDHEN, SYDVKM. The junction had 7 bases not matched to a gene; V was cut back by 5 bases and J by 5 bases. The CDR3 bases are TGTGCCAGCAGTCTCCAGACTAGCGGGGAGGAGACCCAGTACTTC. Amino acids: CASSLQTSGEETQYF. Using reference TRBV28 and TRBJ2-5 for the parts outside the CDR3, the full variable domain is DVKVTQSSRYLVKRTGEKVFLECVQDMDHENMFWYRQDPGLGLRLIYFSYDVKMKEKGDIPEGYSVSREKKERFSLILESASTNQTSMYLCASSLQTSGEETQYFGPGTRLLVL.

The chain links TRBV6-5 to TRBJ1-5; D not certain. The V gene lost 7 bases and the J gene lost 7 bases, with 17 bases spanning the gap. This CDR3 spans 14 amino acids. In germline, CDR1 is MNHEY, CDR2 SVGAGI. The CDR3 is CASIIWASGQPQHF. CDR3 DNA: TGTGCCAGCATCATTTGGGCCTCCGGGCAGCCCCAGCATTTT.

The J gene is TRBJ2-7, the V gene TRBV12-5; D is possibly TRBD1 (6 bases). Trimming left V 0 bases short and J 2 bases short, with 11 bases between. In germline, CDR1 is LGHNT, CDR2 FRNRAP. The CDR3 is 15 amino acids. The CDR3 region is CASGLVEGVPYEQYF. In DNA, the CDR3 is TGTGCTAGTGGTTTGGTAGAGGGGGTTCCCTACGAGCAGTACTTC. The whole variable domain, filled in from reference TRBV12-5 and TRBJ2-7, reads DARVTQTPRHKVTEMGQEVTMRCQPILGHNTVFWYRQTMMQGLELLAYFRNRAPLDDSGMPKDRFSAEMPDATLATLKIQPSEPRDSAVYFCASGLVEGVPYEQYFGPGTRLTVT.

This sequence joins TRBV6-2 or TRBV6-3 and TRBJ2-2; D is possibly TRBD1 or TRBD2 (5 bases each). CDR1 is MNHEY and CDR2 is SVGEGT in the germline V gene. The length of the CDR3 is 17 residues. The germline V and J ends were trimmed by 5 bases and 2 bases, with 18 bases remaining between them. This CDR3 reads CASSLFTGTANTGELFF. Here the CDR3 DNA reads TGTGCCAGCAGTCTCTTCACCGGGACGGCAAACACCGGGGAGCTGTTTTTT.

V and J are TRBV5-4 and TRBJ1-2; 7 bases match TRBD1. Trimming at V came to 0 bases and at J to 6 bases, leaving 11 bases not matched to a gene. This CDR3 is 16 amino acids long. Germline loops: CDR1 SGHNT, CDR2 YYREEE (reference sequence). CDR3 residues: CASSLANRQGDNGYTF. The CDR3 DNA sequence: TGTGCCAGCAGCTTGGCCAACCGGCAGGGGGACAATGGCTACACCTTC.

The rearrangement joins TRBV7-9 to TRBJ1-1; D gene ambiguous. V gave up 1 base and J gave up 1 base, with 10 bases separating them. Germline V gives CDR1 SEHNR, CDR2 FQNEAQ (reference sequence). This CDR3 comprises 15 residues. The CDR3 protein is CASSLGSMENTEAFF. In DNA form, the CDR3 reads TGTGCCAGCAGCTTAGGATCGATGGAGAACACTGAAGCTTTCTTT. Full variable domain (missing parts from reference TRBV7-9 and TRBJ1-1): DTGVSQNPRHKITKRGQNVTFRCDPISEHNRLYWYRQTLGQGPEFLTYFQNEAQLEKSRLLSDRFSAERPKGSFSTLEIQRTEQGDSAMYLCASSLGSMENTEAFFGQGTRLTVV.

The chain is built from TRBV7-9 and TRBJ2-7, with D possibly TRBD2 on 6 matching bases. With 1 base removed from V and 5 bases from J, the gap between germline ends came to 15 bases. The CDR3 spans 15 residues. Germline V gives CDR1 SEHNR, CDR2 FQNEAQ (reference sequence). CDR3 loop: CASSLVRQGGHEQYF. CDR3 DNA: TGTGCCAGCAGCTTAGTTCGGCAGGGAGGCCACGAGCAGTACTTC.

V usage is TRBV11-2 and J usage is TRBJ2-7; TRBD1 matches 7 bases. From germline, CDR1 is SGHAT and CDR2 FQNNGV. The CDR3 covers 19 residues. Trimming at V came to 5 bases and at J to 1 base, leaving 20 bases not matched to a gene. CDR3 region: CASSPLVGLGTVLSYEQYF. The CDR3 bases are TGTGCCAGCAGCCCTCTAGTGGGGTTGGGGACAGTCCTTTCCTACGAGCAGTACTTC.

The chain uses TRBV5-5 and TRBJ1-5, with TRBD1 matching 8 bases. Germline lookup yields CDR1 SGHKS and CDR2 YYEKEE (reference sequence). The ends lost 5 bases at V and 0 bases at J; junction bases unmatched: 7. This CDR3 region has 16 residues. CDR3 sequence reads: CASSSTGGVSNQPQHF. CDR3 sequence (DNA): TGTGCCAGCAGTTCTACAGGGGGGGTTAGCAATCAGCCCCAGCATTTT. The complete variable domain, with remaining parts taken from reference TRBV5-5 and TRBJ1-5, reads DAGVTQSPTHLIKTRGQQVTLRCSPISGHKSVSWYQQVLGQGPQFIFQYYEKEERGRGNFPDRFSARQFPNYSSELNVNALLLGDSALYLCASSSTGGVSNQPQHFGDGTRLSIL.

This chain connects TRBV28 to TRBJ2-1, with 10 nucleotides matching TRBD2. This CDR3 is built from 15 residues. V dropped 7 bases and J dropped 3; count of bases not matched to a gene: 6. The germline V gene has CDR1 MDHEN and CDR2 SYDVKM. CDR3 in amino acids: CASTSSGGLYNEQFF. CDR3 bases: TGTGCCAGCACCTCTAGCGGGGGTCTCTACAATGAGCAGTTCTTC.

The chain carries TRBV9 and TRBJ1-6, with a weak D call TRBD1 (6 bases). Germline V lookup: CDR1 SGDLS, CDR2 YYNGEE. Trimming removed 0 bases from V and 10 bases from J, with 20 bases in between. This CDR3 comprises 17 residues. The CDR3 DNA reads TGTGCCAGCAGCGTAGGTGGGGGGGCAGGAGGATTGTCACCCCTCCACTTT. Residues: CASSVGGGAGGLSPLHF.

In this sample, this clone turned up a few times. V gene TRBV5-6 combines with J gene TRBJ2-7, with 7 bases fitting TRBD2. From germline, CDR1 is SGHDT and CDR2 YYEEEE. The CDR3 is 15 amino acids. V was pared by 4 bases and J by 6 bases, with 13 bases of the junction left unmatched. CDR3 nucleotides: TGTGCCAGCAGCCCTTGGGGGGAGGGCCTCGGCGAGCAGTACTTC. Translating gives CASSPWGEGLGEQYF.